Below, 10 T cell receptor beta chains from the same sample are listed, as sequenced in a study of CD8+CD57+ T cells in acquired aplastic anemia. The TCR beta profiling, which covered VDJ combination and CDR3 sequence, was carried out using genomic DNA as the template. TCRdb re-derived calls from the reads in MiXCR, one entry per CDR3 protein. The data hold under 250,000 distinct CDR3 sequences, with about a third observed a single time. The source material was sorted CD4+, CD8+, or CD8+CD57+ T cells (not recorded which) from PBMCs. The source of these receptors is a human donor in good health, serving as a control.

This clonotype has only a few counts. The V gene is TRBV5-1, the J gene TRBJ2-5, with 10 bases matching TRBD2. Germline values: CDR1 SGHRS, CDR2 YFSETQ. The CDR3 runs to 15 residues. The ends lost 4 bases at V and 1 base at J; junction bases unmatched: 4. The CDR3 bases are TGCGCCAGCAGCCAAAGGACTAGCGGCCAAGAGACCCAGTACTTC. Translating it yields CASSQRTSGQETQYF.

This chain uses TRBV30 with TRBJ2-1; 14 bases are a match to TRBD2. The germline V gene encodes CDR1 GTSNPN and CDR2 SVGIG (reference sequence). CDR3 length equals 15 residues. Trimming cost V 0 bases and J 6 bases; bases outside gene matches: 1. Here the CDR3 DNA reads TGTGCCTGGAGTGTGGGACTAGCGGGAGTCAATGAGCAGTTCTTC. This gives the protein CAWSVGLAGVNEQFF.

This clonotype was counted between two and nine times. The junction does not match germline at one end; this may be a read error. V usage is TRBV4-2 and J usage is TRBJ1-2, with D tentatively TRBD1 (6 bases). CDR3 length equals 14 residues. Germline V gene lookup returns CDR1 LGHNA and CDR2 YNFKEQ. The CDR3 loop is CSSSRHREYYGYTF. The CDR3 bases are TGTTCCAGCAGCCGCCACAGGGAATACTATGGCTACACCTTC.

There are many counts of this clonotype. The J gene is TRBJ1-2, the V gene TRBV6-1; TRBD1 is a possible D gene (5 bases). This CDR3 has 11 amino acids. V was trimmed by 10 bases and J by 8 bases, leaving 14 bases between them. In germline, CDR1 is MNHNS, CDR2 SASEGT. The CDR3 protein is CATRDFFGYTF. The CDR3 nucleotides are TGTGCCACCAGGGATTTTTTCGGCTACACCTTC.

This chain uses TRBV5-6 with TRBJ1-6; TRBD1 might be the D (5 bases). The CDR3 has 17 residues. Between the trimmed V and J ends, which lost 4 bases and 6 bases, there was a span of 20 bases. Germline loops: CDR1 SGHDT, CDR2 YYEEEE. CDR3 region: CASSDAGEGIFNSPLHF. CDR3 nucleotides: TGTGCCAGCAGCGACGCCGGGGAGGGGATATTTAATTCACCCCTCCACTTT.

This chain joins TRBV29-1 and TRBJ2-5, with a tentative D call TRBD2 (5 bases). The V and J ends lost 4 bases and 3 bases respectively, with 12 bases between them. The germline V gene encodes CDR1 SQVTM and CDR2 ANQGSEA. The CDR3 covers 13 residues. CDR3 sequence reads: CSVVGGSEETQYF. CDR3 coding DNA: TGCAGCGTTGTGGGCGGGTCGGAAGAGACCCAGTACTTC.

This clonotype has a count of ten or more. The chain combines TRBV12-3 or TRBV12-4 with TRBJ1-6; 8 nucleotides agree with TRBD1. The length of the CDR3 is 16 residues. V was pared by 5 bases and J by 9 bases, with 12 bases of the junction left unmatched. DNA for the CDR3: TGTGCCAGCAGTCCAGGACAGGGCCGCTACTCTTCACCCCTCCACTTT. This gives the protein CASSPGQGRYSSPLHF.

CDR3 coding DNA: TGTGCCAGCAGCTTAGGGCGGGGGCAGGGGAGGCAGTACTTC. This sequence encodes CASSLGRGQGRQYF. The chain combines TRBV7-9 with TRBJ2-7; D might be TRBD2 (7 bases). Germline lookup yields CDR1 SEHNR and CDR2 FQNEAQ (reference sequence). V lost 1 base, J lost 9 bases, and 16 bases lay in between. CDR3 length equals 14 residues.

This sequence joins TRBV4-3 and TRBJ1-2; 7 bases line up with TRBD1. The CDR3 covers 18 residues. Germline CDR1 and CDR2: LGHNA and YSLEER. Germline trimming cut 4 bases from V and 8 bases from J; bases unmatched to any gene: 22. The CDR3 reads CASSPTSFPINRGGGYTF. The CDR3 coding sequence is TGCGCCAGCAGCCCGACGTCTTTTCCCATAAACAGGGGAGGCGGCTACACCTTC.

This rearrangement joins TRBV11-3 to TRBJ2-7; 8 bases are a match to TRBD1. CDR1 is SGHNT, CDR2 YENEEA, per germline. The CDR3 has 13 amino acids. V lost 11 bases, J lost 6 bases, and 12 bases stayed unmatched. The CDR3 DNA reads TGTGCCGGGATAAGGACAGGGTCGGGCGAGCAGTACTTC. This gives the protein CAGIRTGSGEQYF.